These 17 T cell receptor beta chains were sequenced from one sample in a study of T cell repertoires in cytomegalovirus infection. TCRdb independently ran MiXCR on the reads; one entry per CDR3 protein. The sample has around 550,000 distinct CDR3 sequences, around 27% seen once. Sequencing used PBMCs. These receptors were taken from a human donor in good health (CMV status not recorded). Some clones in this sample may be carry-over from other donors' samples.

This clonotype was counted a few times. V and J are TRBV12-3 or TRBV12-4 and TRBJ2-1; 9 positions agree with TRBD2. This CDR3 spans 14 amino acids. Trimming removed 4 bases from V and 6 bases from J; junction bases left unmatched: 4. The DNA of the CDR3 is TGTGCCAGCAGTTCTAGCGGGAACCCCAATGAGCAGTTCTTC. Translated, it gives CASSSSGNPNEQFF.

This clonotype was picked up many times. V is TRBV7-3 and J is TRBJ2-3; 7 bases fit TRBD2. The V and J ends lost 0 bases and 4 bases, in that order; junction bases with no gene match: 1. CDR3 length equals 14 residues. Germline values: CDR1 SGHTA, CDR2 FQGTGA. In DNA, the CDR3 is TGTGCCAGCAGCTTAACGGGAGGGCCAGATACGCAGTATTTT. Its protein is CASSLTGGPDTQYF.

This clonotype was seen many times. The gene calls are TRBV7-8 and TRBJ2-7, with 8 bases that match TRBD2. Per germline, CDR1 SGHVS and CDR2 FQNEAQ. The CDR3 is 14 residues long. Trimming took 5 bases from V and 3 from J; bases not matched to a gene: 6. In DNA, the CDR3 is TGTGCCAGCAGCCGTAATGCGGGAGGCTACGAGCAGTACGTC. Translating it yields CASSRNAGGYEQYV.

The chain combines TRBV7-2 with TRBJ2-7; D is unresolved. The germline V and J ends were trimmed by 2 bases and 3 bases, with 14 bases remaining between them. CDR3 size: 15 residues. The V gene's germline CDR1 is SGHTA and CDR2 FQGNSA. The DNA of the CDR3 is TGTGCCAGCAGCTTAAGATCTCCAGAAGACTACGAGCAGTACTTC. As protein: CASSLRSPEDYEQYF.

This clonotype showed up many times. V gene TRBV7-2 combines with J gene TRBJ2-3; D is unresolved. The germline CDR1 and CDR2 sequences are SGHTA and FQGNSA. The CDR3 length is 14 residues. The V and J ends lost 4 bases and 6 bases respectively, with 14 bases between them. CDR3 protein: CASSSIVGRDTQYF. The CDR3 DNA is TGTGCCAGCAGCTCGATTGTAGGTCGTGATACGCAGTATTTT. The full variable domain, rest sourced from reference TRBV7-2 and TRBJ2-3, is GAGVSQSPSNKVTEKGKDVELRCDPISGHTALYWYRQSLGQGLEFLIYFQGNSAPDKSGLPSDRFSAERTGGSVSTLTIQRTQQEDSAVYLCASSSIVGRDTQYFGPGTRLTVL.

This clonotype was detected only a few times. This chain connects TRBV15 to TRBJ1-4, with D maybe TRBD1 (6 bases). Looked up from germline, CDR1 is LNHNV and CDR2 is YYDKDF (reference sequence). This CDR3 is 15 amino acids long. Trimming took off 0 bases at V and 8 bases at J, with 13 bases between the two ends. The CDR3, as DNA: TGTGCCACCAGCAGAGATAGGGATGGGGGCGAAAAACTGTTTTTT. Protein product: CATSRDRDGGEKLFF.

The V gene is TRBV20-1, the J gene TRBJ1-6; a weak D match, TRBD1 (6 bases). Per germline, CDR1 DFQATT and CDR2 SNEGSKA (reference sequence). The length of the CDR3 is 13 residues. V was shortened by 7 bases and J by 8 bases, with 15 bases between the two germline ends. The CDR3 bases are TGCAGTGTTAACAGGGAAGTAGATTCACCCCTCCACTTT. It is translated as CSVNREVDSPLHF.

This clonotype was detected a few times. The chain uses TRBV27 and TRBJ2-7; the D gene could be TRBD1 or TRBD2 (5 bases each). There are 15 residues in the CDR3. With 4 bases removed from V and 0 bases from J, the gap between germline ends came to 13 bases. Germline assignment: CDR1 MNHEY and CDR2 SMNVEV (reference sequence). The CDR3 DNA is TGTGCCAGCAGTTCCTCCCGGGACGGCTCCTACGAGCAGTACTTC. This encodes CASSSSRDGSYEQYF.

This rearrangement joins TRBV27 to TRBJ2-1; 15 bases are shared with TRBD2. From germline, CDR1 is MNHEY and CDR2 SMNVEV (reference sequence). V was pared by 5 bases and J by 10 bases, with 6 bases of the junction left unmatched. The CDR3 covers 15 residues. CDR3 sequence reads: CASSTRGLAGGEQFF. CDR3 nucleotide sequence: TGTGCCAGCAGTACCCGGGGACTAGCGGGAGGAGAGCAGTTCTTC.

This sequence joins TRBV15 and TRBJ1-3; unclear D gene. The CDR3 contains 15 residues. V shed 4 bases and J shed 0 bases, with 10 bases lying between them. The V gene's germline CDR1 is LNHNV and CDR2 YYDKDF (reference sequence). The CDR3 spells CATSTDRNSGNTIYF. CDR3 coding DNA: TGTGCCACCAGCACCGATCGAAACTCTGGAAACACCATATATTTT. Variable domain in full (rest from reference TRBV15 and TRBJ1-3): DAMVIQNPRYQVTQFGKPVTLSCSQTLNHNVMYWYQQKSSQAPKLLFHYYDKDFNNEADTPDNFQSRRPNTSFCFLDIRSPGLGDTAMYLCATSTDRNSGNTIYFGEGSWLTVV.

This chain uses TRBV4-1 with TRBJ2-1; D possibly corresponds to TRBD2 (5 bases). Trimming removed 4 bases at V and 10 bases at J, with 26 bases between. From germline, CDR1 is MGHRA and CDR2 YSYEKL. This CDR3 region has 17 residues. CDR3 sequence (DNA): TGCGCCAGCAGCCTAGATTTGGCTAGTACCCTCCGAGGGGAGCAGTTCTTC. It yields the protein CASSLDLASTLRGEQFF.

The gene calls are TRBV19 and TRBJ1-1; tentative D call: TRBD1 (5 bases). CDR3 length: 17 amino acids. V dropped 4 bases and J dropped 4 bases, with 22 bases sitting between them. Germline V gene sequence: CDR1 LNHDA, CDR2 SQIVND (reference sequence). The chain's CDR3 is CASSTYPGHTLSTEAFF. The CDR3 nucleotides read TGTGCCAGTAGTACCTACCCCGGACACACCTTGAGCACTGAAGCTTTCTTT.

The chain is built from TRBV15 and TRBJ2-5; no reliable D call. Germline CDR1 is LNHNV and CDR2 is YYDKDF (reference sequence). CDR3 length: 14 residues. V lost 0 bases and J 3 bases, leaving 8 bases between the germline ends. The CDR3 region is CATSRDQVKETQYF. CDR3 DNA sequence: TGTGCCACCAGCAGAGATCAAGTAAAAGAGACCCAGTACTTC.

CDR3 in amino acids: CATFYYEQYF. Here the CDR3 DNA reads TGTGCCACCTTTTACTACGAGCAGTACTTC. This rearrangement joins TRBV28 to TRBJ2-7; no reliable D call. V gave up 10 bases and J gave up 3 bases, with 7 bases separating them. Germline CDR1 MDHEN, CDR2 SYDVKM. The CDR3 consists of 10 residues. Together with reference TRBV28 and TRBJ2-7, the CDR3 gives the full variable domain: DVKVTQSSRYLVKRTGEKVFLECVQDMDHENMFWYRQDPGLGLRLIYFSYDVKMKEKGDIPEGYSVSREKKERFSLILESASTNQTSMYLCATFYYEQYFGPGTRLTVT.

The chain recombines TRBV7-9 with TRBJ2-2; either TRBD1 or TRBD2 may supply D (5 bases each). V was shortened by 4 bases and J by 6 bases, with 15 bases between the two germline ends. The CDR3 totals 15 residues. CDR1 and CDR2 (germline): SEHNR, FQNEAQ (reference sequence). CDR3 nucleotide sequence: TGTGCCAGCAGCTGGGACGCAGGGAAGTCCGGGGAGCTGTTTTTT. Protein sequence: CASSWDAGKSGELFF.

The chain couples TRBV4-1 to TRBJ2-7; 7 bases fit TRBD2. Losses at the gene ends were 2 bases for V and 0 bases for J; bases not matched to a gene: 7. The V gene's germline CDR1 is MGHRA and CDR2 YSYEKL. This CDR3 region has 16 residues. Here the CDR3 reads CASSQLAEGSSYEQYF. CDR3 DNA: TGCGCCAGCAGCCAACTAGCGGAGGGGTCCTCCTACGAGCAGTACTTC.

The genes are TRBV6-5 and TRBJ2-5; no firm D call. V lost 6 bases and J lost 4, with 9 bases in between. Germline V gene data show CDR1 as MNHEY and CDR2 as SVGAGI. The CDR3 contains 12 residues. CDR3 bases: TGTGCCAGCAGGACGAAGGGAGAGACCCAGTACTTC. Translated: CASRTKGETQYF.